This entry features one T cell receptor beta chain sequence. The table lists this clonotype with many counts. Its antigen target is currently unknown. Per-base quality was not reported, and no clone a single base away is much larger than it. Interpreted using the paper, the time point label stands for: patch test 2, 6 weeks after DPC sensitization. The meaning of the sample's treatment or condition label: therapeutic diphenylcyclopropenone sensitization with weekly scalp DPC. Blood at each patch-test visit was drawn before the patch test was applied. Patients were considered eligible if aged 18 to 70, diagnosed with alopecia and deemed suitable for DPC therapy, and patients were excluded if pregnant. Total RNA was extracted from unfractionated whole blood collected in Tempus Blood RNA tubes. The CDR3 runs 12 residues from the cysteine to the phenylalanine. Only the CDR3 part of the read is kept: 36 bases, read in frame from the first base. The trim is 4 bases for V and 4 bases for J, with a gap of 7 bases between the germline ends.

Library preparation was by RACE. Sequencing was performed on a NextSeq 500. During library preparation, unique molecular identifiers were attached to individual cDNA molecules so that TCRs could be counted in a quantitative, reproducible way. Each blood RNA sample was used to sequence both TCR alpha and TCR beta chains. In the authors' own workflow: Samples had a median of approximately 96,000 TCRs, with a range from roughly 23,224 to 700,000. V, J and CDR3 annotation of the TCR reads was carried out using the Decombinator software suite. Every sample was subsampled to the same number of TCRs (28,000) for the PS versus PT1 abundance plots. Expanded TCRs were defined as absent before sensitization and observed at least eight times at the 2-week time point. TCRdb's own reprocessing of the public reads used fastp at Q25 and MiXCR and kept productive beta chains. Entries are consolidated by CDR3 protein sequence, retaining the most common genes and DNA. The V and J calls and clone size are TCRdb's, not the authors'. Present in this sample are 40,000 to 45,000 distinct CDR3 sequences, approximately 9% of which were seen just once. Of the sample, 15% falls within the top ten clones.

These data belong to a study of human T cells and chemical hapten exposure (dated by TCRdb to the early 2020s). Some background on the complete study: For sensitization, 2% DPC in acetone was applied to a roughly 2 cm by roughly 2 cm area of upper inner arm skin. Weekly therapeutic DPC doses were additionally applied to the scalp of patients throughout the roughly 22-week study period. Patch testing was performed on the upper back with Finn chambers containing 0.01% DPC, and the patch tests were scored after 6 days according to International Contact Dermatitis Research Group standards. Alopecia areata with under or over 50% scalp involvement, alopecia totalis and alopecia universalis were represented in the patient cohort, which was mostly female. Libraries were pooled for sequencing, and variation in per-sample TCR yields was attributed mainly to small differences in library volumes within the pool. In alopecia patients, the study followed how the peripheral blood TCR repertoire changed in vivo over primary and secondary sensitization to diphenylcyclopropenone (DPC), a hapten. Patient blood was sampled pre-sensitization (week 0) and at 2, 6 and about 24 weeks after DPC sensitization. Twenty-nine alopecia patients provided blood for TCR sequencing at one to four time points (pre-sensitization, 2, 6 and 24 weeks). What the study reported, not specific to this receptor: The number of PT1 expanded TCRs positively correlated with patch test score, significant at thresholds 8, 16 and 32 but not 4. Significantly more large CDR3 similarity clusters were formed by expanded TCRs than by pre-sensitization or healthy control sets, consistent with antigen-driven responses. Because all patients had alopecia, a presumed autoimmune disease, the immune response of the patients might differ from that of healthy individuals. After repeated subsampling, changes were observed in the strength of the expansion versus patch-test correlation and in the threshold at which the correlation became significant. No change with DPC sensitization was found in the number of TCRs above 1 in 1000 frequency, and no evidence of global repertoire structure alterations was found.

This TCR was sampled from a woman aged 40 to 55 with alopecia areata. Some clones in this sample may be carry-over from other donors' samples. The chain is encoded by TRBV12-3 or TRBV12-4 joined to TRBJ1-1, with the D gene not confidently named. This material consisted of whole blood, taken in connection with sensitization to the hapten diphenylcyclopropenone (DPC). CDR3 loop: CASSSGATEAFF. The nucleotide sequence is given as TGTGCCAGCAGTTCCGGAGCCACTGAAGCTTTCTTT.